This TCR beta chain appears in the sequencing data of a study of blood T cell repertoires in COVID-19. CDR3 length: 14 residues. V was shortened by 2 bases and J by 5 bases, with 11 bases between the two germline ends. Germline V gene lookup returns CDR1 MNHNS and CDR2 SASEGT. Sequenced by immunoSEQ multiplex PCR; TCRdb stores in-frame clones only, minus some. Of fewer than 450,000 clones in the sample, more than 85% were seen once. The specimen sequenced was PBMCs or T cells enriched from blood (not recorded which). The chain has TRBV6-1 and TRBJ2-3; D perhaps matches TRBD1 (6 bases). This receptor was taken from a woman aged 30 to 39 who had recovered from COVID-19. CDR3 bases: TGTGCCAGCAGTGAATCCACAGGGAGAGATACGCAGTATTTT. Its translation: CASSESTGRDTQYF.